This T cell receptor beta chain is from a study of shared clonotypes between healthy human individuals. This CDR3 spans 15 amino acids. Germline CDR1 and CDR2: GTSNPN and SVGIG (reference sequence). V was clipped by 3 bases and J by 0 bases; unmatched bases: 4. Some clones are missing from TCRdb's copy, which holds only in-frame ones; the method was immunoSEQ multiplex PCR. This table has roughly 530,000 clones, almost 97% appearing once. The TCR originated in a woman in her thirties in good health. The genes are TRBV30 and TRBJ1-4, with 7 bases fitting TRBD1. Sequencing was carried out using naive CD4+ T cells sorted from blood. Specified subset: CD45RA+ positively selected. The CDR3 is CAWRKGQTTNEKLFF. The CDR3 region has the DNA TGTGCCTGGAGAAAGGGACAGACAACTAATGAAAAACTGTTTTTT.